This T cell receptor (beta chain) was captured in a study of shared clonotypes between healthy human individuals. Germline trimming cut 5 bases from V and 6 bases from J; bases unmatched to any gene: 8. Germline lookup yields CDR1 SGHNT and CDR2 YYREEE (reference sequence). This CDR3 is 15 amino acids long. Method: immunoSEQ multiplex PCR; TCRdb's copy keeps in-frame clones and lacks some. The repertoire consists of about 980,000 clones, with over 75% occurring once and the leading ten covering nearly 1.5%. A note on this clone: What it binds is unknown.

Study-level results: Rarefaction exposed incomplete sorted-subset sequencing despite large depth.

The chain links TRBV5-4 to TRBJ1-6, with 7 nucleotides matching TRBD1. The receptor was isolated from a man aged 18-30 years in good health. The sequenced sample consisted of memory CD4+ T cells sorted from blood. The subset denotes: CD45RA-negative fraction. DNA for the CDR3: TGTGCCAGCAGTCGCGTCGGGACAGTTAATTCACCCCTCCACTTT. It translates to CASSRVGTVNSPLHF.